The clone carrying this TCR beta chain has a handful of counts. Its antigen is currently unknown. This sample is drawn from a study of CD8+CD57+ T cells in acquired aplastic anemia. Whole-study results and caveats: Overlapping CD8+ CDR3 repertoires of patients and controls contained approximately 28 shared sequences. Patients did not significantly differ from controls in CD8+ Simpson's diversity.

The template for TCR beta VDJ and CDR3 sequence profiling was genomic DNA. TCRdb itself ran the reads through MiXCR, one entry per CDR3 protein. The sample gives around 200,000 distinct CDR3 sequences, about half of which show up once; around 13% is in the top ten. By flow cytometry, patients selected for sequencing had shown an expansion of CD8+CD57+ cells. Patients had undergone no therapy by the time their blood was sampled. Germline CDR1 is SQVTM and CDR2 is ANQGSEA. The germline V and J ends were trimmed by 4 bases and 8 bases, with 16 bases remaining between them. This CDR3 has 13 amino acids. The sample consisted of sorted CD4+, CD8+, or CD8+CD57+ T cells (not recorded which) from PBMCs. The TCR sequence derives from a human donor with aplastic anemia. The rearrangement uses TRBV29-1 and TRBJ2-3; perhaps D is TRBD1 or TRBD2 (5 bases each). The CDR3 DNA sequence: TGCAGCGTTGGGGACGGGTCCAAGTCTACGCAGTATTTT. It is translated as CSVGDGSKSTQYF.